Listed below are T cell receptor beta chains from one sample, sequenced in a study of T cell repertoires in cytomegalovirus infection. Antigens for these TCRs are unknown. MiXCR was run by TCRdb on the reads, yielding one entry per CDR3 protein. The top ten hold 13% of the sample, which has around 770,000 distinct CDR3 sequences, almost 30% seen once. Specimen: cultured CD8+ T cells from PBMCs, collected from culture after CMV antigen stimulation. These receptor sequences come from a human donor in good health (CMV status not recorded). Some clones in this sample may be carry-over from other donors' samples. Both conserved end residues are part of each CDR3. Fields, in order: J gene, D gene, clone size, V gene, CDR3 DNA, CDR3 protein. The D gene is left open where the match is weak. The listing skips clone size in some rows; elsewhere it reads once, few, many or a size class.

TRBJ1-2	TRBD1	-	TRBV27	TGTGCCAGCAGTACACGGACAGGGCAAACCCACTATGGCTACACCTTC	CASSTRTGQTHYGYTF
TRBJ2-2	-	few	TRBV6-8	TGTGCCAGCAGTTTACACCAGGGCACCCGCCCCCAAAAAAGAAAAAACACCGGGGAGCTGTTTTTT	CASSLHQGTRPQKRKNTGELFF
TRBJ2-3	-	once	TRBV5-6	TGTGCCAGCAGCTCTCCGGGACACGGATTCACAGATACGCAGTATTTT	CASSSPGHGFTDTQYF
TRBJ1-4	-	many	TRBV11-2	TGTGCCAGCAGCTTATATTTTGGACCCGAAAGCGAAAAACTGTTTTTT	CASSLYFGPESEKLFF
TRBJ1-5	-	-	TRBV6-1	TGTGCCAGCAGTGTGCAGGGGCAGGATGGACCCCAGCATTTT	CASSVQGQDGPQHF
TRBJ1-6	TRBD1	few	TRBV19	TGTGCCAGTAGTATAGATCTGGACAGGGGTAATTCACCCCTCCACTTT	CASSIDLDRGNSPLHF
TRBJ2-1	-	-	TRBV27	TGTGCCGTTCGTTCGGGGGCGGGAGATCAGTTCTTC	CAVRSGAGDQFF
TRBJ1-6	-	-	TRBV10-1	TGCGCCAGCAGTGAGTTCGGGGCCCACTCACCCCTCCACTTT	CASSEFGAHSPLHF
TRBJ2-1	-	few	TRBV4-1	TGCGCCAGCAGCCAAGATCGGGGAGTATACAATGAGCAGTTCTTC	CASSQDRGVYNEQFF
TRBJ1-1	-	-	TRBV6-5	TGTGCCAGCAGTCCAGGGGAGGGGATGAACACTGAAGCTTTCTTT	CASSPGEGMNTEAFF
TRBJ2-1	-	many	TRBV11-3	TGTGCCAGCAGCTCAGGAGCGGCTACCTACAATGAGCAGTTCTTC	CASSSGAATYNEQFF
TRBJ1-6	-	few	TRBV2	TGTGCCAGCAGGACTGGGAGCTCCTATAATTCACCCCTCCACTTT	CASRTGSSYNSPLHF
TRBJ1-6	TRBD1	few	TRBV5-5	TGTGCCAGCAGCAGGACAGGGTACCATAATTCACCCCTCCACTTT	CASSRTGYHNSPLHF
TRBJ1-1	-	-	TRBV25-1	TGTGCCAGCAGTGAATTTAGGGGTACCACTGAAGCTTTCTTT	CASSEFRGTTEAFF
TRBJ2-3	-	few	TRBV9	TGTGCCAGCAGCGTACACTACACAGATACGCAGTATTTT	CASSVHYTDTQYF
TRBJ2-7	-	-	TRBV27	TGTGCCAGCAGTTTATCACAGGGCAATTATTACGAGCAGTACTTC	CASSLSQGNYYEQYF
TRBJ2-5	TRBD1	few	TRBV12-3/TRBV12-4	TGTGCCAGCAGTTTTGGGACAGGGTACTCCGGGACCCAGTACTTC	CASSFGTGYSGTQYF
TRBJ2-5	TRBD1	-	TRBV27	TGTGCCAGCGCGGACAGGTTCCGGGAGACCCAGTACTTC	CASADRFRETQYF
TRBJ2-1	-	-	TRBV6-6	TGTGCCAGCTACAGGGAACCGGTGGTCAATGAGCAGTTCTTC	CASYREPVVNEQFF
TRBJ2-5	-	-	TRBV12-3/TRBV12-4	TGTGCCAGCAGTTCCCGAGACGGGGTACGAGAGACCCAGTACTTC	CASSSRDGVRETQYF
TRBJ2-7	-	few	TRBV10-3	TGTGCCATCAGTCTCGATGACCGGACGTCCTCCTACGAGCAGTACTTC	CAISLDDRTSSYEQYF
TRBJ1-4	-	-	TRBV6-5	TGTGCCAGCAGTTCTGACAGCGCGACTAATGAAAAACTGTTTTTT	CASSSDSATNEKLFF
TRBJ2-7	-	-	TRBV19	TGTGCCAGTAGTAGTGGGAGAATATACGAGCAGTACTTC	CASSSGRIYEQYF
TRBJ1-2	-	few	TRBV6-2/TRBV6-3	TGTGCCAGCAGCCCCACGACCCCCCTGGGGTTTGGCTACACCTTC	CASSPTTPLGFGYTF
TRBJ1-4	-	-	TRBV6-6	TGTGCCAGCAGTTCGCGAGGACAGATTGGAGAAAAACTGTTTTTT	CASSSRGQIGEKLFF
TRBJ1-5	-	many	TRBV11-2	TGTGCCAGCAGTCCCGGGACACTTAGCAATCAGCCCCAGCATTTT	CASSPGTLSNQPQHF
TRBJ1-1	-	many	TRBV7-9	TGTGCCTTCGGGGGTCCTATTGAAGCTTTCTTT	CAFGGPIEAFF
TRBJ2-3	TRBD2	-	TRBV27	TGTGCCATTAGCGGGGGGCTTTGGGATACGCAGTATTTT	CAISGGLWDTQYF
TRBJ1-3	-	-	TRBV6-6	TGTGCCAGCAGTTACTCGATTGAGGCCATCAACTCTGGAAACACCATATATTTT	CASSYSIEAINSGNTIYF
TRBJ1-1	TRBD1	many	TRBV7-8	TGTGCCAGCAGCGTCCCGGGACAGGGTGGGAACACTGAAGCTTTCTTT	CASSVPGQGGNTEAFF
TRBJ1-2	-	-	TRBV5-4	TGTGCCAGCAGCTCAGAAGAGGGGTATGGCTACACCTTC	CASSSEEGYGYTF
TRBJ2-1	-	-	TRBV19	TGTGCCAGTAGTATCTCTTGGATAGCGGCAAATTACAATGAGCAGTTCTTC	CASSISWIAANYNEQFF
TRBJ1-1	-	few	TRBV19	TGTGCCAGTAGTATAGAAAGGGTTGCGAACACTGAAGCTTTCTTT	CASSIERVANTEAFF
TRBJ2-1	TRBD1	-	TRBV19	TGTGCCAGTAGTGCAGGGGGTGCCTCCTACAATGAGCAGTTCTTC	CASSAGGASYNEQFF
TRBJ1-3	-	-	TRBV12-3/TRBV12-4	TGTGCCAGCAGTTTCCCCCTCAGTGACTCTGGAAACACCATATATTTT	CASSFPLSDSGNTIYF
TRBJ1-5	TRBD1	many	TRBV27	TGTGCCAGCAGTCCGACAGGGGGCGCGGGGCAGCCCCAGCATTTT	CASSPTGGAGQPQHF
TRBJ1-3	TRBD1	few	TRBV11-2	TGTGCCAGCAGCTTATCGACAGGGCGGGTAGTCAATGGAAACACCATATATTTT	CASSLSTGRVVNGNTIYF
TRBJ1-2	-	many	TRBV7-9	TGTGCCAGCAGCCCCCCGAACTATGGCTACACCTTC	CASSPPNYGYTF
TRBJ2-7	-	-	TRBV6-5	TGTGCCAGCAGTTACACTAGTCGTTCCTACGAGCAGTACTTC	CASSYTSRSYEQYF
TRBJ2-7	-	-	TRBV28	TGTGCCAGCAGTTTAGGACCAAACTACTCCTACGAGCAGTACTTC	CASSLGPNYSYEQYF
TRBJ1-1	-	few	TRBV10-3	TGTGCCATCAGTGAGTCGTGGCAGGGTACCGCTGAAGCTTTCTTT	CAISESWQGTAEAFF
TRBJ2-5	TRBD2	-	TRBV6-6	TGTGCCAGCAGTTACTCCCCAGGTAGCGGGGGGGCAGAGACCCAGTACTTC	CASSYSPGSGGAETQYF
TRBJ2-2	-	few	TRBV6-1	TGTGCCAGCACCTTACTCAACACCGGGGAGCTGTTTTTT	CASTLLNTGELFF